The rows below give T cell receptor beta chains drawn from one sample of a study of identical twins. In TCRdb, the 5' RACE reads were re-called with MiXCR into one record per CDR3 protein. Seen here are 1,800,000 or so distinct CDR3 sequences, around 29% observed once, and the top ten hold about 0.27%. Input material: cord blood. These receptors came from a newborn girl in good health. Both conserved end residues are trimmed from each CDR3.

v_call: TRBV24-1; j_call: TRBJ1-2; cdr3_length: 14; cdr3_aa: ATSDLRDRGNYGYT
v_call: TRBV5-1; j_call: TRBJ2-3; cdr3_length: 13; cdr3_aa: ASSPSDRSADTQY
v_call: TRBV20-1; j_call: TRBJ1-5; cdr3_length: 10; cdr3_aa: SASRTNQPQH
v_call: TRBV12-3/TRBV12-4; j_call: TRBJ1-1; cdr3_length: 11; cdr3_aa: ASSPPVWGPAF
v_call: TRBV19; j_call: TRBJ1-2; cdr3_length: 12; cdr3_aa: ASSIQGRDYGYT
v_call: TRBV4-2; j_call: TRBJ1-2; cdr3_length: 13; cdr3_aa: ASSPRGDGNYGYT
v_call: TRBV20-1; j_call: TRBJ2-3; cdr3_length: 13; cdr3_aa: SATGTASSTDTQY
v_call: TRBV7-9; j_call: TRBJ2-3; cdr3_length: 14; cdr3_aa: ASSKGLAGYTDTQY
v_call: TRBV5-1; j_call: TRBJ2-5; cdr3_length: 13; cdr3_aa: ASSLDGYPQETQY
v_call: TRBV19; j_call: TRBJ2-4; cdr3_length: 16; cdr3_aa: ASSIALTTGEGKNIQY
v_call: TRBV7-6; j_call: TRBJ2-3; cdr3_length: 13; cdr3_aa: ASSSNGGPADTQY
v_call: TRBV6-6; j_call: TRBJ1-5; cdr3_length: 11; cdr3_aa: ASSRARNQPQH
v_call: TRBV28; j_call: TRBJ1-2; cdr3_length: 16; cdr3_aa: ASSLLGRQGKGLYGYT
v_call: TRBV10-3; j_call: TRBJ2-1; cdr3_length: 12; cdr3_aa: AISLAGAVNEQF
v_call: TRBV3-1; j_call: TRBJ2-7; cdr3_length: 14; cdr3_aa: ASSQDLASGSYEQY
v_call: TRBV6-5; j_call: TRBJ1-2; cdr3_length: 11; cdr3_aa: ASSPGTNYSYT
v_call: TRBV24-1; j_call: TRBJ2-2; cdr3_length: 10; cdr3_aa: ATRDIGGELF
v_call: TRBV6-1; j_call: TRBJ2-7; cdr3_length: 12; cdr3_aa: ATAQQPIDYEQY
v_call: TRBV7-2; j_call: TRBJ1-4; cdr3_length: 14; cdr3_aa: ASSLVPGGAGEKLF
v_call: TRBV20-1; j_call: TRBJ1-1; cdr3_length: 12; cdr3_aa: SASPRGRNTEAF
v_call: TRBV20-1; j_call: TRBJ2-5; cdr3_length: 12; cdr3_aa: SARIPGPQETQY
v_call: TRBV10-3; j_call: TRBJ2-3; cdr3_length: 15; cdr3_aa: AIRPGLAGGDTDTQY
v_call: TRBV12-5; j_call: TRBJ2-1; cdr3_length: 13; cdr3_aa: ASGFTGSSYNEQF
v_call: TRBV10-3; j_call: TRBJ2-7; cdr3_length: 13; cdr3_aa: AISDPDRGPYEQY
v_call: TRBV20-1; j_call: TRBJ2-1; cdr3_length: 10; cdr3_aa: SARRDRNEQF
v_call: TRBV28; j_call: TRBJ2-2; cdr3_length: 18; cdr3_aa: ASSFVRAGLREADTGELF
v_call: TRBV10-3; j_call: TRBJ2-1; cdr3_length: 11; cdr3_aa: AISVRTHNEQF
v_call: TRBV27; j_call: TRBJ2-7; cdr3_length: 13; cdr3_aa: ASSSLSLSSYEQY
v_call: TRBV20-1; j_call: TRBJ2-1; cdr3_length: 12; cdr3_aa: SATEGVWYNEQF
v_call: TRBV20-1; j_call: TRBJ1-2; cdr3_length: 12; cdr3_aa: SARSAEFNYGYT
v_call: TRBV20-1; j_call: TRBJ2-3; cdr3_length: 14; cdr3_aa: SARDLPAGNTDTQY
v_call: TRBV9; j_call: TRBJ2-5; cdr3_length: 12; cdr3_aa: ASSVEGIGGEQY
v_call: TRBV4-1; j_call: TRBJ1-2; cdr3_length: 13; cdr3_aa: ASSRDVKGAYGYT
v_call: TRBV10-3; j_call: TRBJ2-1; cdr3_length: 12; cdr3_aa: AISEGTSGNEQF
v_call: TRBV4-2; j_call: TRBJ2-2; cdr3_length: 16; cdr3_aa: ASSQGPGQGASTGELF
v_call: TRBV18; j_call: TRBJ2-1; cdr3_length: 13; cdr3_aa: ASSPPRAGENEQF
v_call: TRBV28; j_call: TRBJ2-1; cdr3_length: 13; cdr3_aa: ASRPLAGYYNEQF
v_call: TRBV10-3; j_call: TRBJ1-2; cdr3_length: 13; cdr3_aa: VISERTGLGYGYT
v_call: TRBV12-3/TRBV12-4; j_call: TRBJ2-1; cdr3_length: 13; cdr3_aa: ASSLPSGGAYEQF
v_call: TRBV27; j_call: TRBJ2-2; cdr3_length: 11; cdr3_aa: ASSFWDTGELF
v_call: TRBV3-1; j_call: TRBJ1-2; cdr3_length: 7; cdr3_aa: ASNNGYT
v_call: TRBV25-1; j_call: TRBJ1-4; cdr3_length: 13; cdr3_aa: ASSGTGQGGEKLF
v_call: TRBV7-2; j_call: TRBJ2-1; cdr3_length: 12; cdr3_aa: ASSFAGAGNEQF
v_call: TRBV11-2; j_call: TRBJ2-3; cdr3_length: 16; cdr3_aa: ASSLGQGRGRETDTQY
v_call: TRBV28; j_call: TRBJ1-3; cdr3_length: 15; cdr3_aa: ASSFPYFTSSGSTIY